This T cell receptor beta chain was retrieved from a study of shared clonotypes between healthy human individuals. CDR3 length equals 15 residues. From germline, CDR1 is SGHTA and CDR2 FQGNSA. V was pared by 1 base and J by 5 bases, with 14 bases between. This clone appeared many times. What it binds is unknown. General study results and limits: A reduction in generation probabilities was seen for non-shared clonotypes relative to those shared by all four donors. Exclusively blood specimens were collected; tissue repertoires likely differ.

Profiling relied on immunoSEQ multiplex PCR, and the TCRdb table lists in-frame clones only, not all of them. Among some 680,000 clones listed, around three quarters were seen once. The sequenced sample consisted of memory CD4+ T cells sorted from blood. Subset of the sample: CD45RA-negative fraction. The gene calls are TRBV7-2 and TRBJ1-1; D may be TRBD1 (6 bases). This clonotype was obtained from a woman in her twenties or thirties in good health. Written as DNA, the CDR3 is TGTGCCAGCAGCTTAGTAGGGGGGGCGAGAACTGAAGCTTTCTTT. Translated: CASSLVGGARTEAFF.